This TCR beta chain emerged from a study of beta chain features in type 1 diabetes. Study-level points and caveats: In type 1 diabetes patients, VDJ junctions had fewer insertions; deletions at these junctions were more frequent. Type 1 diabetes patients had moderately but significantly shorter TCRB CDR3s in all four CD4+ subsets. The naive, central memory and Treg TCRB repertoires showed an apparent similarity that was greater among patients than among healthy donors. HLA influence on TCRB rearrangement stayed unresolved here.

Expressed TCRB transcripts were sequenced because the isolated RNA had all been reverse transcribed beforehand. Approximately 3.4 million reads, on average, came from each naive, central memory and regulatory T cell sample. Libraries were prepared by immunoSEQ multiplex PCR; TCRdb keeps only in-frame clonotypes and omits some of them. The sample lists hundreds of thousands of clones, roughly an eighth occurring once. Per the germline V gene, CDR1 is SSHAT and CDR2 is FNYEAQ (reference sequence). The CDR3 sequence is 13 residues long. Turning to this clone: Its specificity is not known. One junction end does not reproduce the germline sequence, and a read error may be involved.

This TCR was sampled from a young man with type 1 diabetes. The gene calls are TRBV7-7 and TRBJ1-6; D unresolved. The specimen sequenced was naive CD4+ T cells from blood. CDR3 residues: CASSLIQGSPLHF. CDR3 DNA: TGTGCTAGCAGCCTGATTCAAGGCTCACCCCTCCACTTT.